The source of this T cell receptor (beta chain) is a study of cytomegalovirus exposure and HLA in healthy donors. Study-level findings and limits: The study found most TCR sequences rare, yet found some public TCRs in many donors. According to an earlier analysis, most TCR beta V segments yielded productive rearrangements about 87% or about 30% of the time. More than 15,000 TCR beta sequences were associated with HLA alleles at 0.05 false discovery rate in a later analysis.

PCR amplification relied on 60 Vbeta primers (plus 13 Jbeta primers). Measured with immunoSEQ multiplex PCR; TCRdb has only the in-frame clones, and not every one. The sample comprises about 50,000 clones, around 81% of which are singletons, and 2.5% rests with the top ten. Details on this clone: What it recognizes is unknown.

Between the trimmed V and J ends, which lost 1 base and 6 bases, there was a span of 21 bases. CDR1 and CDR2 (germline): SGHTA, FQGTGA. This CDR3 region has 17 residues. V and J are TRBV7-3 and TRBJ1-2; maybe TRBD1 (5 bases). The sample comprised PBMCs. The source is a boy aged 5-17 years in good health and CMV-seropositive. CDR3 nucleotide sequence: TGTGCCAGCAGCTTAAAATTTCCGAGACAGAAGTTCGATGGCTACACCTTC. Protein sequence: CASSLKFPRQKFDGYTF.